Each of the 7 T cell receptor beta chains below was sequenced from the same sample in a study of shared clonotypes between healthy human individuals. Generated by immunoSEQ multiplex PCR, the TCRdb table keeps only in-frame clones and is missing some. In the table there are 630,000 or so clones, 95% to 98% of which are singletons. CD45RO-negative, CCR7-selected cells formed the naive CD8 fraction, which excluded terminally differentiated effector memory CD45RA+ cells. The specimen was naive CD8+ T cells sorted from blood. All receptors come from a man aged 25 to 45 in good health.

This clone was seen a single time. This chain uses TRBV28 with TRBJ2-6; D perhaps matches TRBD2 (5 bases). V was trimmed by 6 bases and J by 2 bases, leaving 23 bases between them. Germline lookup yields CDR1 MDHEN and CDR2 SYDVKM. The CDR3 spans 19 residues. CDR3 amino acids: CASRVRTGRVAPGANVLTF. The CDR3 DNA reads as TGTGCCAGCAGGGTAAGGACTGGACGGGTGGCCCCTGGGGCCAACGTCCTGACTTTC.

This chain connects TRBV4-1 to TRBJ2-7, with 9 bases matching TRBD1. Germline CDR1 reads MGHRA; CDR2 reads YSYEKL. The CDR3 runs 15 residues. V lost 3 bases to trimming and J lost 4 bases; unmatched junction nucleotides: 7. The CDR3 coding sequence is TGCGCCAGCAGCCAGACAGGACAGGGGAGATACGAGCAGTACTTC. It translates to CASSQTGQGRYEQYF.

The CDR3 nucleotides are TGTGCCAGCAGTGAACATACCGGGGAGCTGTTTTTT. Residues: CASSEHTGELFF. The chain is built from TRBV25-1 and TRBJ2-2; D remains unclear. V lost 2 bases, J lost 5 bases, and 3 bases lay in between. The CDR3 extends over 12 amino acids. CDR1 is MGHDK and CDR2 is SYGVNS in the germline V gene.

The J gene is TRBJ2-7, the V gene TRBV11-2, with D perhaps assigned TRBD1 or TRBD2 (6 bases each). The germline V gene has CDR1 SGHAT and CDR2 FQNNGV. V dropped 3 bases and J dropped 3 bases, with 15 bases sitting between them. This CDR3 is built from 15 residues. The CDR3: CASSFGMGGSYEQYF. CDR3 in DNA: TGTGCCAGCAGCTTCGGTATGGGGGGCAGCTACGAGCAGTACTTC. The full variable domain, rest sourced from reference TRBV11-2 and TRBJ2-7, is EAGVAQSPRYKIIEKRQSVAFWCNPISGHATLYWYQQILGQGPKLLIQFQNNGVVDDSQLPKDRFSAERLKGVDSTLKIQPAKLEDSAVYLCASSFGMGGSYEQYFGPGTRLTVT.

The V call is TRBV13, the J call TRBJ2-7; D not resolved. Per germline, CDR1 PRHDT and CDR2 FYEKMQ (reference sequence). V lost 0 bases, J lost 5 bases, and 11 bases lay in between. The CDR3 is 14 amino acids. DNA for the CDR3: TGTGCCAGCAGCTTAGGATATAATGCCAACGAGCAGTACTTC. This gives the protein CASSLGYNANEQYF.

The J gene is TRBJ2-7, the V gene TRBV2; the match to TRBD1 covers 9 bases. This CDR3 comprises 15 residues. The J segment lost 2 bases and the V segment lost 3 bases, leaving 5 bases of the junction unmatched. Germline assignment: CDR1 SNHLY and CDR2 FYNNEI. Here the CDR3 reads CASSDVDRGAYEQYF. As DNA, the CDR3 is TGTGCCAGCAGTGACGTGGACAGGGGAGCCTACGAGCAGTACTTC.

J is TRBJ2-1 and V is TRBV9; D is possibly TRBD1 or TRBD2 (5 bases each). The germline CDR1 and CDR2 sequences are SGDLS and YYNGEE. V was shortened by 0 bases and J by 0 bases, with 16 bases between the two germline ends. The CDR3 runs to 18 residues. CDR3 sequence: CASSVDRFWGSSYNEQFF. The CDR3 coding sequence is TGTGCCAGCAGCGTAGATCGGTTTTGGGGGAGCTCCTACAATGAGCAGTTCTTC.